The following is a T cell receptor beta chain sequence with its context. It lacks a known antigen. Within one base of it there is no much larger clone, and no base qualities were kept. TCRbeta CDR3 regions were amplified from genomic DNA by means of the immunoSEQ Assay, a bias-controlled multiplex PCR. The paper's processing steps were these. Within the assay, amplification of reference gene primers was used to estimate how many nucleated cells each sample contained. To quantify the absolute abundance of each unique TCRbeta CDR3 rearrangement, sequence reads were collapsed and filtered. For each sample, productive Simpson clonality was calculated as the square root of Simpson's diversity index over productive rearrangements. The table comes from immuneACCESS by way of TCRdb, which keeps in-frame sequences with V and J called. Part of the clones is missing from these tables; in studies checked, under half for an unresolved V gene and the rest for unknown reasons. V, J and clone size reflect that table, while D and trimming were determined from the DNA. For this sample the table gives 260,000 or so clones, of which 85% were detected only once. Roughly 2.6% of the sample belongs to the ten largest clones.

This entry is derived from a study of blood T cell repertoires in COVID-19 (TCRdb year 2020). About the full investigation: Samples covering the acute and convalescent phases of COVID-19 were provided by collaborators in the United States, Italy and Spain. The prospective study material was composed of cDNA or gDNA derived from T cells, B-cell-depleted T cells, or PBMCs. The dataset comprised deeply sampled blood TCRbeta repertoires from subjects exposed to, actively infected with, or recovered from COVID-19. A freely available public database, intended as a resource for researchers studying the immune response to SARS-CoV-2, is where the repertoires were released. Samples came from the ongoing ImmuneRACE study (first 160 participants) plus 1,254 subjects from 6 global collaborators. The sample metadata nearly always contained a de-identified subject ID, COVID-19 status, age in years and sex. HLA class I and class II types, where available, came from metadata supplied by the sample provider rather than from assay-based typing. General study outcomes and caveats: The amount of clinical and demographic metadata varied by source and participant and was provided uncurated.

Participants in the prospective study were enrolled through a virtual design, were aged roughly 18 to 100 years, and lived in approximately 25 United States geographic areas. In the prospective study, participants were assigned to cohorts based on the clinical history participants reported in a screening survey and a study questionnaire. Recovered participants in ImmuneRACE Cohort 3 were defined as having two consecutive negative NP/OP PCR tests, clearance from a healthcare professional, or resolution of symptoms. Mobile phlebotomists in the prospective study collected whole blood, serum and a nasopharyngeal or oropharyngeal swab from every participant. Participants in the prospective study had the option to provide additional blood draws and questionnaires over an approximately 2-month period. Prospective study blood samples were shipped either frozen or at room temperature before DNA extraction.

The receptor was derived from a woman aged 45-60 years who had recovered from COVID-19. The specimen was PBMCs or T cells enriched from blood (not recorded which).

The sequenced DNA is TGTGCCTGGTGGACAGCCGGAAACACCATATATTTT. It translates to CAWWTAGNTIYF. The receptor chain draws on TRBV30 and TRBJ1-3, with TRBD1 as a weak D call on 6 bases. CDR1 and CDR2 are read off the germline V gene (reference sequence) as GTSNPN and SVGIG. The CDR3 runs 12 amino acids, cysteine and phenylalanine included. The sequence is cut down to CDR3 DNA, 36 bases in frame from base 1. V is cut by 5 bases and J by 4 bases, and the space between the germline ends is 9 bases.